These 7 T cell receptor beta chains were sequenced from one sample in a study of shared clonotypes between healthy human individuals. Measured with immunoSEQ multiplex PCR; TCRdb has only the in-frame clones, and not every one. Here the sample spans under 1,900,000 clones, around 98.5% being singletons. The sequencing sample was made of naive CD4+ T cells sorted from blood. Documented subset: CD45RA+ positively selected. These TCRs come from a man aged 30 to 39 in good health.

This clone was detected once. J is TRBJ1-1 and V is TRBV5-1; TRBD1 matches at 9 bases. V dropped 1 base and J dropped 0; count of bases not matched to a gene: 10. The CDR3 is 18 amino acids. Germline V gene data show CDR1 as SGHRS and CDR2 as YFSETQ. CDR3 nucleotide sequence: TGCGCCAGCAGCTTGTTTGGACAGGGGAGCGGGGTGAACACTGAAGCTTTCTTT. It is translated as CASSLFGQGSGVNTEAFF.

A remark on this clone: Within the sample, other DNA sequences also encode this same CDR3. Here the CDR3 DNA reads TGTGCCAGCAGCGTAGCAGGAAACAATCAGCCCCAGCATTTT. Residues: CASSVAGNNQPQHF. J is TRBJ1-5 and V is TRBV9, with D unresolved. The ends were cut back, 0 bases at V and 3 bases at J, with 7 bases in the middle. CDR3 size: 14 residues. Germline V gene lookup returns CDR1 SGDLS and CDR2 YYNGEE.

This chain uses TRBV10-2 with TRBJ2-1, with TRBD2 matching over 9 bases. The trim removed 2 bases at V and 0 bases at J, leaving 8 bases unmatched. Germline V gene sequence: CDR1 WSHSY, CDR2 SAAADI. This CDR3 contains 18 residues. The chain's CDR3 is CASSELTSGVSSYNEQFF. The CDR3 nucleotides read TGCGCCAGCAGTGAGCTGACTAGCGGAGTGAGCTCCTACAATGAGCAGTTCTTC.

This rearrangement joins TRBV30 to TRBJ1-1; possibly TRBD1 for D (6 bases). The CDR3 consists of 13 residues. Germline V gives CDR1 GTSNPN, CDR2 SVGIG (reference sequence). V was trimmed by 3 bases and J by 1 base, leaving 9 bases between them. In nucleotides, the CDR3 is TGTGCCTGGAGCAACAGGGAGAACACTGAAGCTTTCTTT. Protein product: CAWSNRENTEAFF.

V and J are TRBV28 and TRBJ2-7; TRBD1 agrees at 11 bases. CDR1 and CDR2 from the germline V gene are MDHEN and SYDVKM. This CDR3 is 20 amino acids long. The V segment lost 6 bases and the J segment 5 bases; nucleotides outside the gene matches: 24. This CDR3 reads CASSLQTGTGGQLSYDEQYF. CDR3 DNA sequence: TGTGCCAGCAGCCTACAGACAGGGACAGGGGGGCAGCTATCCTACGACGAGCAGTACTTC.

V usage is TRBV28 and J usage is TRBJ2-7; perhaps D is TRBD1 or TRBD2 (5 bases each). V was cut by 4 bases and J by 2 bases, with 12 bases left in between. The CDR3 covers 14 residues. The germline V gene encodes CDR1 MDHEN and CDR2 SYDVKM. CDR3 bases: TGTGCCAGCAGTTCTGGGACGGATCCCTACGAGCAGTACTTC. Its translation is CASSSGTDPYEQYF.

This chain connects TRBV7-6 to TRBJ2-7; 7 bases are shared with TRBD1. Unmatched junction bases numbered 7, after V lost 5 bases and J lost 6 bases. The CDR3 has 13 residues. The germline CDR1 and CDR2 sequences are SGHVS and FNYEAQ. CDR3: CASSPTPGGEQYF. For the CDR3, the DNA is TGTGCCAGCAGCCCTACACCAGGGGGCGAGCAGTACTTC. The whole variable domain, remainder taken from reference TRBV7-6 and TRBJ2-7, is GAGVSQSPRYKVTKRGQDVALRCDPISGHVSLYWYRQALGQGPEFLTYFNYEAQQDKSGLPNDRFSAERPEGSISTLTIQRTEQRDSAMYRCASSPTPGGEQYFGPGTRLTVT.